What follows describes a single T cell receptor (beta chain). Per the study methods: Amplification of reference gene primers provided the estimated nucleated cell counts. Assay: immunoSEQ multiplex PCR; the TCRdb copy retains only in-frame clones and omits some. D and trimming come from the DNA, and the V and J calls and clone size come from that table. Of roughly 230,000 clones in the sample, about 80% were seen once. CDR1 is KGHSH and CDR2 is LQKENI in the germline V gene. V gave up 4 bases and J gave up 3 bases; unmatched junction bases: 19. This CDR3 spans 19 amino acids. The data originate from a study of blood T cell repertoires in COVID-19. The study drew participants aged about 18 to 89 years from roughly 25 US areas. Cohort assignment relied on participant-reported clinical history. For recovered donors of Cohort 3, there were two negative PCRs, clearance, or symptom resolution.

The genes are TRBV18 and TRBJ1-1; TRBD1 matches at 8 bases. Sequenced material: PBMCs or T cells enriched from blood (not recorded which). The clonotype originates from a man aged 45-60 years who had recovered from COVID-19. This chain's CDR3 is CASSRVWPGQVRRDTEAFF. CDR3 DNA sequence: TGTGCCAGCTCACGGGTATGGCCGGGACAGGTTCGTAGGGACACTGAAGCTTTCTTT.